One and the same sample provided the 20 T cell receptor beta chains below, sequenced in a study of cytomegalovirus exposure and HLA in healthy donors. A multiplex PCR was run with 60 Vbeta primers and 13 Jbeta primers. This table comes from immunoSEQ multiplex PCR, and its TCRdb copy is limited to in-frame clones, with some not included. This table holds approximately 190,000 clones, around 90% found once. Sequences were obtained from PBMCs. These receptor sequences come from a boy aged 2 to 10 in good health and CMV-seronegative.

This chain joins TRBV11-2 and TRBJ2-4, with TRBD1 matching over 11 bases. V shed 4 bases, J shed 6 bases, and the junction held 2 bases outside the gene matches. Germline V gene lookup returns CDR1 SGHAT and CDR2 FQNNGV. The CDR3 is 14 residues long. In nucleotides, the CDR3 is TGTGCCAGCAGCTCCGGGACAGGGGGAAACATTCAGTACTTC. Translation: CASSSGTGGNIQYF.

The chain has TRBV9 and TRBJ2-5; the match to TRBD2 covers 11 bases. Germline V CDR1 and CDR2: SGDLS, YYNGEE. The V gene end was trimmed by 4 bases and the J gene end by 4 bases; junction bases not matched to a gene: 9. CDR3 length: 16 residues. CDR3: CASSIGNSGRGETQYF. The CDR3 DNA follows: TGTGCCAGCAGCATAGGGAATAGCGGGAGGGGAGAGACCCAGTACTTC. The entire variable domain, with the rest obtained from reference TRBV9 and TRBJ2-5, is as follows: DSGVTQTPKHLITATGQRVTLRCSPRSGDLSVYWYQQSLDQGLQFLIQYYNGEERAKGNILERFSAQQFPDLHSELNLSSLELGDSALYFCASSIGNSGRGETQYFGPGTRLLVL.

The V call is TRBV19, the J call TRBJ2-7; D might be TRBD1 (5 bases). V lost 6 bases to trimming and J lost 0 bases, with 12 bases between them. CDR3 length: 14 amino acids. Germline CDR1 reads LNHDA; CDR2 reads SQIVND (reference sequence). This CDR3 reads CASRKTVSSYEQYF. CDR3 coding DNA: TGTGCCAGTAGAAAGACAGTAAGCTCCTACGAGCAGTACTTC.

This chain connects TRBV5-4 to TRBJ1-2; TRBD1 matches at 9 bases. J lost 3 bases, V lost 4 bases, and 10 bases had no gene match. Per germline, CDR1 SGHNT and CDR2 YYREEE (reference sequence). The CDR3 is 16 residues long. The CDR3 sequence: CASSPNVRDRDYGYTF. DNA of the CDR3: TGTGCCAGCAGCCCTAACGTCCGGGACAGGGACTATGGCTACACCTTC.

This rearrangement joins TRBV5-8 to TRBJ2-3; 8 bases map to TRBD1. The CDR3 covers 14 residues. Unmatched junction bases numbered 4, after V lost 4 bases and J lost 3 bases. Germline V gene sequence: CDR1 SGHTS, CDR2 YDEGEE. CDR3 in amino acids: CASSRGQGTDTQYF. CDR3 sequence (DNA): TGTGCCAGCAGCCGAGGACAGGGAACAGATACGCAGTATTTT.

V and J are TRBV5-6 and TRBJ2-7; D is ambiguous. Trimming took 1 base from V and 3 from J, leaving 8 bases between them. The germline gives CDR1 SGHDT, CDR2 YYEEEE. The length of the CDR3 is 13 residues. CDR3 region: CASSLSALYEQYF. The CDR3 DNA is TGTGCCAGCAGCTTGAGCGCCCTCTACGAGCAGTACTTC.

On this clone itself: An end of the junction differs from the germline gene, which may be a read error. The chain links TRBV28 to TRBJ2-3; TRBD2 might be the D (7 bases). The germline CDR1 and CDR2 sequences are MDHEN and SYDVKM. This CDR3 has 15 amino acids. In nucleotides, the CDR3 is TGCCTCGCGCGGGGAGGGGGGGGCGAATCGGGTACGCAGTATTTT. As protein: CLARGGGGESGTQYF.

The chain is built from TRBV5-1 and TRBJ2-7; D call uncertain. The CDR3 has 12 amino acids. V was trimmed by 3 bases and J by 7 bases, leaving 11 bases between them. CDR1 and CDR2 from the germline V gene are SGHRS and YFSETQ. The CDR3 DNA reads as TGCGCCAGCAGCTACGACTTTGAGGAGCAGTACTTC. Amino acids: CASSYDFEEQYF.

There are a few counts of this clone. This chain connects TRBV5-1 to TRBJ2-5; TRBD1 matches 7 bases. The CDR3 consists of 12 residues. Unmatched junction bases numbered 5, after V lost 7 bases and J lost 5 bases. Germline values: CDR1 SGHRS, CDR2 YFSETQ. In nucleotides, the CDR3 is TGCGCCAGCGGACAGACAGGGGAGACCCAGTACTTC. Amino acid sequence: CASGQTGETQYF.

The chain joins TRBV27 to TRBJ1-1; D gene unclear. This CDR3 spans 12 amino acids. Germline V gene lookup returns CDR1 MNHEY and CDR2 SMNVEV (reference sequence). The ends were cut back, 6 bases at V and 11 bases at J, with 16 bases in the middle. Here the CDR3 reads CASSPQTGEAFF. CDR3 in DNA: TGTGCCAGCAGCCCCCAGACTGGAGAGGCTTTCTTT.

The CDR3, as DNA: TGCAGCGTTGAGATTTCGGGAGCTCGCGAGCAGTACTTC. This encodes CSVEISGAREQYF. The rearrangement joins TRBV29-1 to TRBJ2-7; perhaps TRBD2 as D (6 bases). The V end lost 3 bases, the J end lost 6 bases, and 15 bases lay between the germline ends. The CDR3 has 13 amino acids. Per germline, CDR1 SQVTM and CDR2 ANQGSEA.

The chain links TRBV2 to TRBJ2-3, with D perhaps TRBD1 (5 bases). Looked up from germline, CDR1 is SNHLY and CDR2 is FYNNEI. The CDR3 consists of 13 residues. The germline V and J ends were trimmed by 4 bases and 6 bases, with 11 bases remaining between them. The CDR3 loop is CASSVGAKDTQYF. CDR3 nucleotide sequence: TGTGCCAGCAGTGTTGGGGCGAAGGATACGCAGTATTTT.

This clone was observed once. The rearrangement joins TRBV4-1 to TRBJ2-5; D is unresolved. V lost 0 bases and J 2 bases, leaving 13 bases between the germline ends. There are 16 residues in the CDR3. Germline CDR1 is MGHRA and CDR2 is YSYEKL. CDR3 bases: TGCGCCAGCAGCCAAGATAACGTGTTAGATCAAGAGACCCAGTACTTC. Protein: CASSQDNVLDQETQYF.

In nucleotides, the CDR3 is TGTGCCAGCAGCCAGATACCCAGGGGCACCACCTACGAGCAGTACTTC. It is translated as CASSQIPRGTTYEQYF. The V gene is TRBV7-8, the J gene TRBJ2-7; D is possibly TRBD1 (6 bases). The CDR3 is 16 residues long. Germline V gives CDR1 SGHVS, CDR2 FQNEAQ. Trimming took off 5 bases at V and 2 bases at J, with 19 bases between the two ends.

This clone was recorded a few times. The CDR3 coding sequence is TGTGCCAGTAAATCGAAAAACAGTTATAGCAATCAGCCCCAGCATTTT. Translating gives CASKSKNSYSNQPQHF. The gene calls are TRBV28 and TRBJ1-5; D gene unclear. Trimming left V 9 bases short and J 0 bases short, with 18 bases between. CDR1 and CDR2 from the germline V gene are MDHEN and SYDVKM. The CDR3 is 16 amino acids.

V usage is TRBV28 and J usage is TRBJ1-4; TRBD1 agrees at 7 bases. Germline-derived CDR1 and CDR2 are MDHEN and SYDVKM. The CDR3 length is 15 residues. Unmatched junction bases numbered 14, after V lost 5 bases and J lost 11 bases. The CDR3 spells CASSATGTDVRKLFF. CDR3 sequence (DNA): TGTGCCAGCAGTGCCACCGGGACAGATGTGCGGAAACTGTTTTTT.

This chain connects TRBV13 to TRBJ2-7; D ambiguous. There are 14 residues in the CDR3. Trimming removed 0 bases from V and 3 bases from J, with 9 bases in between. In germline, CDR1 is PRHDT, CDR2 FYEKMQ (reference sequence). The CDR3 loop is CASSLGQSYYEQYF. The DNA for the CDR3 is TGTGCCAGCAGCTTAGGACAGTCTTACTACGAGCAGTACTTC.

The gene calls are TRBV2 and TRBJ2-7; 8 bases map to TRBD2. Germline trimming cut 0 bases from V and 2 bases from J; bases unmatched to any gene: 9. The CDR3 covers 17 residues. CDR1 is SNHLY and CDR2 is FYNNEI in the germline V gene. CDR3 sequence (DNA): TGTGCCAGCAGTGAAGCGCTTCGGGGGGGGGCCACCTACGAGCAGTACTTC. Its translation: CASSEALRGGATYEQYF.

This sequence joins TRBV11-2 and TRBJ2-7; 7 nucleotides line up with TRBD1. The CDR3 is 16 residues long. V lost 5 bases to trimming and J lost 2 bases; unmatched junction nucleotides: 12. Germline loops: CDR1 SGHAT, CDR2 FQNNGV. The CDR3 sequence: CASSPVAGTVAYEQYF. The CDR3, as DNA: TGTGCCAGCAGCCCTGTTGCCGGGACAGTTGCCTACGAGCAGTACTTC.

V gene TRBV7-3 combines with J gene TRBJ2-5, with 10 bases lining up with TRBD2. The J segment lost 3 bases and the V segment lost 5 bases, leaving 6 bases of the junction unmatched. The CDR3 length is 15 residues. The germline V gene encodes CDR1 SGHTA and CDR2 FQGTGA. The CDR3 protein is CASSPSGTSEETQYF. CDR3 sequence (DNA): TGTGCCAGCAGCCCCTCCGGGACTAGCGAAGAGACCCAGTACTTC.